This T cell receptor (beta chain) was obtained from a study of cytotoxic CD8 clonotypes in ibrutinib-treated CLL. Study-wide results and limits: A difference in sampling times existed between sustained-remission and progressing patients.

With 4 bases clipped from V and 4 bases from J, the junction kept 4 bases outside the gene matches. The CDR3 consists of 14 residues. The germline CDR1 and CDR2 sequences are SGHDN and FVKESK. Assay: immunoSEQ multiplex PCR; the TCRdb copy retains only in-frame clones and omits some. The sample yields about 140,000 clones, more than 75% seen once. About this clone: What it binds is unknown.

The receptor was isolated from a human donor with chronic lymphocytic leukemia. This chain joins TRBV14 and TRBJ2-5; 9 nucleotides agree with TRBD2. This sample comprised PBMCs, obtained after 36 months of ibrutinib treatment. CDR3 amino acids: CASSPGTSRETQYF. DNA for the CDR3: TGTGCCAGCAGCCCCGGGACTAGCCGAGAGACCCAGTACTTC.